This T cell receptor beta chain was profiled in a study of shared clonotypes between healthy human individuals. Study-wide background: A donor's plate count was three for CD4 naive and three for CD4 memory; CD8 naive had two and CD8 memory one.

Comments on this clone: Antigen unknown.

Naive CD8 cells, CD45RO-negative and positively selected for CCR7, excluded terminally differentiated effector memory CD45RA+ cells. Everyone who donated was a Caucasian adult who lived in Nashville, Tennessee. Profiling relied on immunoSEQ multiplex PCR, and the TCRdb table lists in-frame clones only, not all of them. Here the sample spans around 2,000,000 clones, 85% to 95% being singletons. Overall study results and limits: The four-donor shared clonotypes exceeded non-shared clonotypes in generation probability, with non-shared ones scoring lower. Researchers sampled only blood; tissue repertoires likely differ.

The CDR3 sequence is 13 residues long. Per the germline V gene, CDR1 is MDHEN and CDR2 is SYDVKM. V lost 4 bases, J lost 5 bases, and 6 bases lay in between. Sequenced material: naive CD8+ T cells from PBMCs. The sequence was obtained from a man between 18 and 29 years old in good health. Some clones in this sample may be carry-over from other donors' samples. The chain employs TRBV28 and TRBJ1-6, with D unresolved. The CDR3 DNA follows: TGTGCCAGCAGTTCCCAAAATAATTCACCCCTCCACTTT. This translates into CASSSQNNSPLHF.